The 14 T cell receptor beta chains given below trace back to one sample, sequenced in a study of blood T cell repertoires in COVID-19. TCRdb's table, derived via immunoSEQ multiplex PCR, lists solely in-frame clones and lacks some. The sample holds 150,000 to 200,000 clones, just over 90% seen once. Sequenced material: peripheral blood. Every receptor here comes from a woman aged 55-69 years with COVID-19, enrolled during active disease.

The V call is TRBV7-2, the J call TRBJ2-5, with TRBD2 matching 15 bases. Germline CDR1 and CDR2: SGHTA and FQGNSA. J was trimmed by 4 bases and V by 4 bases; bases with no gene match: 13. The CDR3 consists of 19 residues. The DNA for the CDR3 is TGTGCCAGCAGCTATACGGGACTAGCGGGGGGAATGGGGGGAGAGACCCAGTACTTC. Translated: CASSYTGLAGGMGGETQYF.

The chain is built from TRBV29-1 and TRBJ1-2; tentatively, D is TRBD1 (5 bases). Germline-derived CDR1 and CDR2 are SQVTM and ANQGSEA. Trimming pared 2 bases from V and 4 bases from J, leaving 11 bases between. This CDR3 region has 13 residues. The CDR3 sequence: CSVENRNRYGYTF. Here the CDR3 DNA reads TGCAGCGTTGAAAACAGGAACCGCTATGGCTACACCTTC.

The chain has TRBV19 and TRBJ1-3; tentative D call: TRBD1 (5 bases). The germline gives CDR1 LNHDA, CDR2 SQIVND (reference sequence). There are 17 residues in the CDR3. Deletions cut 3 bases from V and 3 bases from J, with 18 bases between. CDR3 loop: CASSMRVGTGSGNTIYF. CDR3 DNA: TGTGCCAGTAGTATGAGAGTCGGAACAGGCAGTGGAAACACCATATATTTT.

The chain employs TRBV6-6 and TRBJ2-7; D might be TRBD2 (5 bases). This CDR3 spans 11 amino acids. CDR1 and CDR2 from the germline V gene are MNHNY and SVGAGI (reference sequence). Trimming pared 5 bases from V and 3 bases from J, leaving 5 bases between. CDR3: CASSGSYEQYF. The CDR3 DNA sequence: TGTGCCAGCAGTGGGAGCTACGAGCAGTACTTC.

The sample holds one count of this clone. This sequence joins TRBV19 and TRBJ2-7, with D maybe TRBD1 (6 bases). V lost 5 bases, J lost 1 base, and 12 bases lay in between. The germline V gene encodes CDR1 LNHDA and CDR2 SQIVND (reference sequence). This CDR3 has 14 residues. CDR3 bases: TGTGCCAGTAGTTCCGTAGGGGGTTCCTACGAGCAGTACTTC. Its translation: CASSSVGGSYEQYF.

The chain employs TRBV19 and TRBJ1-2, with 7 bases aligning to TRBD1. After removal of 2 bases from V and 8 bases from J, the junction contained 5 bases not matched to a gene. Germline V gene data show CDR1 as LNHDA and CDR2 as SQIVND (reference sequence). CDR3 length equals 13 residues. CDR3 in DNA: TGTGCCAGTAGTATACGGGACAGCGGAGGCTACACCTTC. It yields the protein CASSIRDSGGYTF.

CDR3 nucleotide sequence: TGTGCCATTAGTAAGGGGGGGGCCCTCTCCGGGGAGCTGTTTTTT. It specifies CAISKGGALSGELFF. The gene calls are TRBV10-3 and TRBJ2-2, with D maybe TRBD2 (7 bases). The CDR3 extends over 15 amino acids. Looked up from germline, CDR1 is ENHRY and CDR2 is SYGVKD. V lost 9 bases to trimming and J lost 6 bases, with 20 bases between them.

This chain links TRBV12-3 or TRBV12-4 with TRBJ1-1; D remains unclear. Trimming pared 0 bases from V and 10 bases from J, leaving 12 bases between. This CDR3 region has 13 residues. The CDR3 protein is CASSLAERDGAFF. The CDR3 DNA reads as TGTGCCAGCAGTTTAGCCGAAAGAGATGGAGCTTTCTTT.

The V call is TRBV7-9, the J call TRBJ2-2; 7 bases agree with TRBD2. Germline V lookup: CDR1 SEHNR, CDR2 FQNEAQ (reference sequence). The ends lost 5 bases at V and 4 bases at J; junction bases unmatched: 13. The CDR3 covers 17 residues. For the CDR3, the DNA is TGTGCCAGCAGCCCAGCGGGGCCCCGAGTAACCACCGGGGAGCTGTTTTTT. Translating it yields CASSPAGPRVTTGELFF.

J is TRBJ2-5 and V is TRBV12-5, with D perhaps matching TRBD1 (5 bases). Germline-derived CDR1 and CDR2 are LGHNT and FRNRAP. The V and J ends lost 3 bases and 5 bases respectively, with 16 bases between them. The CDR3 covers 15 residues. CDR3: CASGFYQGFRETQYF. The CDR3 region has the DNA TGTGCTAGTGGTTTTTACCAGGGTTTTCGGGAGACCCAGTACTTC.

This chain connects TRBV25-1 to TRBJ1-2; the D gene is possibly TRBD1 (5 bases). V was clipped by 3 bases and J by 4 bases, with 6 bases between them. CDR1 and CDR2 from the germline V gene are MGHDK and SYGVNS. The CDR3 consists of 12 residues. CDR3 nucleotides: TGTGCCAGCAGTGACAGGGTCTATGGCTACACCTTC. Translating gives CASSDRVYGYTF.

The chain has TRBV19 and TRBJ1-3; maybe TRBD1 (5 bases). Trimming stripped 11 bases from V and 3 bases from J, with 23 bases between. Germline loops: CDR1 LNHDA, CDR2 SQIVND (reference sequence). CDR3 size: 16 residues. The CDR3 is CASKGWGDPNGNTIYF. DNA of the CDR3: TGTGCCTCAAAGGGGTGGGGGGACCCAAATGGAAACACCATATATTTT.

The chain employs TRBV4-3 and TRBJ2-5, with D perhaps matching TRBD2 (6 bases). The length of the CDR3 is 15 residues. The V end lost 2 bases, the J end lost 5 bases, and 15 bases lay between the germline ends. Looked up from germline, CDR1 is LGHNA and CDR2 is YSLEER. The DNA for the CDR3 is TGCGCCAGCAGCCAATTCATGCCAGCGGGCGAGACCCAGTACTTC. The encoded protein is CASSQFMPAGETQYF.

In its sample, this clone was seen once. This chain uses TRBV9 with TRBJ1-2, with D perhaps TRBD1 (5 bases). Germline V CDR1 and CDR2: SGDLS, YYNGEE. Between the trimmed V and J ends, which lost 3 bases and 8 bases, there was a span of 17 bases. CDR3 length: 14 residues. The CDR3 is CASSEYIPGGGYTF. CDR3 sequence (DNA): TGTGCCAGCAGCGAGTATATCCCTGGGGGGGGCTACACCTTC.